The present T cell receptor beta chain was sequenced within a study of blood T cell repertoires in COVID-19. Background on the study: COVID-19 samples, acute and convalescent, were from the United States, Italy and Spain. PBMCs, B-cell-depleted T cells, or T cells were the source of the cDNA or gDNA that made up the material.

The junction had 2 bases not matched to a gene; V was cut back by 7 bases and J by 7 bases. Germline V gene sequence: CDR1 SEHNR, CDR2 FQNEAQ (reference sequence). The CDR3 sequence is 11 residues long. Authors' analysis steps: Cell counts per sample came from amplifying reference gene primers. Data came from immunoSEQ multiplex PCR; TCRdb stores just in-frame clones and leaves some out. V, J and clone size were drawn from that table, and D and trimming were deduced from the DNA. The data contain about 150,000 clones, roughly nine tenths of them singletons. This clone appeared a single time. J is TRBJ1-2 and V is TRBV7-9, with 8 nucleotides matching TRBD1. This receptor was obtained from an older woman with active or convalescent COVID-19. The material sequenced was peripheral blood. The chain's CDR3 is CASNDRGGYTF. The CDR3 coding sequence is TGTGCCAGCAATGACAGGGGTGGCTACACCTTC.